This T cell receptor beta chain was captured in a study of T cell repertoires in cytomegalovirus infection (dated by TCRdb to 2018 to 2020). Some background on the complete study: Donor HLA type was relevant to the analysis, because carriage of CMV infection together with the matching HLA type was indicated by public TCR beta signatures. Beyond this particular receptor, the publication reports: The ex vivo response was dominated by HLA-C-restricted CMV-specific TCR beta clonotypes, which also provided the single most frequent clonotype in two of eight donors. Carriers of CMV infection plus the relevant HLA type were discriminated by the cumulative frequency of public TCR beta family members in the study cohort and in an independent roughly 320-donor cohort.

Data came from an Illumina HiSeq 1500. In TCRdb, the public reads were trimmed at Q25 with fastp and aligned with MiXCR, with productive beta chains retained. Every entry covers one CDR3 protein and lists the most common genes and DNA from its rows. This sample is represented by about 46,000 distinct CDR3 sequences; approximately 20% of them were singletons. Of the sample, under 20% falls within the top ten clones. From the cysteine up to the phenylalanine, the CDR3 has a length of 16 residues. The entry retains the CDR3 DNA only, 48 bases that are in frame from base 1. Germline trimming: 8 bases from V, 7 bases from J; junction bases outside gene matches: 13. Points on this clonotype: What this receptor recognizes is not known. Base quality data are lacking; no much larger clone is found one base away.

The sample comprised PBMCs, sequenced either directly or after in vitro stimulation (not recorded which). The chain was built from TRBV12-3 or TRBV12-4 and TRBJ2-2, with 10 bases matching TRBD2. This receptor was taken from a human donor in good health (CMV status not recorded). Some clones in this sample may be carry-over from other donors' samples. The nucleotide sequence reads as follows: TGTGCCAGCCAACCAATAGCGGGAGGAGTCAACGGGGAGCTGTTTTTT. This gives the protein CASQPIAGGVNGELFF.